Listed below are T cell receptor beta chains from one sample, sequenced in a study of shared clonotypes between healthy human individuals. Profiled with immunoSEQ multiplex PCR; TCRdb holds only in-frame clones, not every one. The sample contains roughly 640,000 clones, almost 97% of which appear only once. The sequenced sample consisted of naive CD4+ T cells sorted from blood. The source of these receptors is a woman aged 25 to 39 in good health. Both conserved end residues are part of each CDR3. D genes are given only for firm matches. For some rows the clone size is stated as once, few or many, or as a class when expanded; others skip it.

j_call: TRBJ2-5
clone_size: .
v_call: TRBV11-2
d_call: .
cdr3_nt: TGTGCCAGCAGCTTAAACTACCAAGAGACCCAGTACTTC
cdr3_aa: CASSLNYQETQYF

j_call: TRBJ1-5
clone_size: once
v_call: TRBV19
d_call: .
cdr3_nt: TGTGCCAGTAGTATGACGGGGGCAGGTCAGCCCCAGCATTTT
cdr3_aa: CASSMTGAGQPQHF

j_call: TRBJ1-1
clone_size: .
v_call: TRBV9
d_call: .
cdr3_nt: TGTGCCAGCAGCGTATGGGGGAACACTGAAGCTTTCTTT
cdr3_aa: CASSVWGNTEAFF

j_call: TRBJ2-5
clone_size: .
v_call: TRBV5-4
d_call: TRBD2
cdr3_nt: TGTGCCAGCAGCTTTTCAGCGGGAGCCCGAGAGACCCAGTACTTC
cdr3_aa: CASSFSAGARETQYF

j_call: TRBJ1-2
clone_size: .
v_call: TRBV9
d_call: .
cdr3_nt: TGTGCCAGCAGCCCGCAAGTGGGGGGGAACTATGGCTACACCTTC
cdr3_aa: CASSPQVGGNYGYTF

j_call: TRBJ2-7
clone_size: .
v_call: TRBV28
d_call: TRBD2
cdr3_nt: TGTGCCACGCGGGGGTACGAGCAGTACTTC
cdr3_aa: CATRGYEQYF

j_call: TRBJ2-1
clone_size: .
v_call: TRBV10-3
d_call: .
cdr3_nt: TGTGCCATCAGTGAGTCGAAAAGGGGGTTATTCGCCAATGAGCAGTTCTTC
cdr3_aa: CAISESKRGLFANEQFF

j_call: TRBJ2-7
clone_size: once
v_call: TRBV10-3
d_call: TRBD2
cdr3_nt: TGTGCCATCAGTGCTAGCGGGAGAAGTACATACGAGCAGTACTTC
cdr3_aa: CAISASGRSTYEQYF

j_call: TRBJ2-2
clone_size: .
v_call: TRBV2
d_call: .
cdr3_nt: TGTGCCAGCAGTGAGCTGCGGCAGGGCAACACCGGGGAGCTGTTTTTT
cdr3_aa: CASSELRQGNTGELFF

j_call: TRBJ2-1
clone_size: .
v_call: TRBV9
d_call: TRBD2
cdr3_nt: TGTGCCAGCAGCACAATAGGGACTAGCGGATACAATGAGCAGTTCTTC
cdr3_aa: CASSTIGTSGYNEQFF

j_call: TRBJ1-2
clone_size: .
v_call: TRBV7-2
d_call: .
cdr3_nt: TGTGCCAGCAGCTTGACAGGTGATGGCTACACCTTC
cdr3_aa: CASSLTGDGYTF

j_call: TRBJ1-2
clone_size: .
v_call: TRBV14
d_call: .
cdr3_nt: TGTGCCAGCAGTTGGGGGGGGCACTATGGCTACACCTTC
cdr3_aa: CASSWGGHYGYTF

j_call: TRBJ2-5
clone_size: .
v_call: TRBV5-1
d_call: TRBD1
cdr3_nt: TGCGCCAGCAGCAGAACCGGGACAGGGGGTTTGGAGACCCAGTACTTC
cdr3_aa: CASSRTGTGGLETQYF

j_call: TRBJ2-3
clone_size: once
v_call: TRBV5-1
d_call: TRBD2
cdr3_nt: TGCGCCAGCAGCTTGGTGATCCGTCGTCTAGCGGGTAGCACAGATACGCAGTATTTT
cdr3_aa: CASSLVIRRLAGSTDTQYF

j_call: TRBJ1-6
clone_size: .
v_call: TRBV5-6
d_call: .
cdr3_nt: TGTGCCAGCAGCTTGGACCAGGGTTGGAATTCACCCCTCCACTTT
cdr3_aa: CASSLDQGWNSPLHF

j_call: TRBJ1-1
clone_size: .
v_call: TRBV18
d_call: .
cdr3_nt: TGTGCCAGCTCGTTAGGGCTCCATGGGGGCACTGAAGCTTTCTTT
cdr3_aa: CASSLGLHGGTEAFF

j_call: TRBJ1-3
clone_size: .
v_call: TRBV7-2
d_call: .
cdr3_nt: TGTGCCAGCAACCCGGCTACCCCTGGAAACACCATATATTTT
cdr3_aa: CASNPATPGNTIYF

j_call: TRBJ1-1
clone_size: .
v_call: TRBV10-3
d_call: .
cdr3_nt: TGTGCCATCAGCCCAGACAGGCGCACCTTGAACACTGAAGCTTTCTTT
cdr3_aa: CAISPDRRTLNTEAFF

j_call: TRBJ1-1
clone_size: few
v_call: TRBV19
d_call: .
cdr3_nt: TGTGCCAGTAGGGACCGATTGACTGAAGCTTTCTTT
cdr3_aa: CASRDRLTEAFF

j_call: TRBJ2-5
clone_size: .
v_call: TRBV25-1
d_call: TRBD1
cdr3_nt: TGTGCCAGCAGTGAATCGTGGGGACAGGATAACCAAGAGACCCAGTACTTC
cdr3_aa: CASSESWGQDNQETQYF

j_call: TRBJ2-7
clone_size: .
v_call: TRBV5-6
d_call: TRBD2
cdr3_nt: TGTGCCAGCAGCTTGACTAGCGGGGTACCCTACGAGCAGTACTTC
cdr3_aa: CASSLTSGVPYEQYF

j_call: TRBJ2-2
clone_size: .
v_call: TRBV11-2
d_call: .
cdr3_nt: TGTGCCAGCAGCTTAGGGTACACCGGGGAGCTGTTTTTT
cdr3_aa: CASSLGYTGELFF

j_call: TRBJ2-7
clone_size: .
v_call: TRBV28
d_call: TRBD2
cdr3_nt: TGTGCCAGCAGTCCCCCGGGCGGGAGAGACGAGCAGTACTTC
cdr3_aa: CASSPPGGRDEQYF

j_call: TRBJ2-7
clone_size: .
v_call: TRBV21-1
d_call: .
cdr3_nt: TGTGCCAGCAGCGCACCTAGCGGGAGAAACTACGAGCAGTACTTC
cdr3_aa: CASSAPSGRNYEQYF

j_call: TRBJ1-1
clone_size: .
v_call: TRBV7-2
d_call: .
cdr3_nt: TGTGCCAGCAGCTTAGTCGGTTTCCGCCGACAAGCTTTCTTT
cdr3_aa: CASSLVGFRRQAFF

j_call: TRBJ1-2
clone_size: .
v_call: TRBV30
d_call: .
cdr3_nt: TGTGCCTGGAGCGTCGGGGGGCTGAAAGGCTACACCTTC
cdr3_aa: CAWSVGGLKGYTF

j_call: TRBJ1-1
clone_size: .
v_call: TRBV5-1
d_call: .
cdr3_nt: TGCGCCAGCAGCGCCCCGGGGGCGATGAACACTGAAGCTTTCTTT
cdr3_aa: CASSAPGAMNTEAFF

j_call: TRBJ2-2
clone_size: .
v_call: TRBV19
d_call: TRBD1
cdr3_nt: TGTGCCAGTAGTCAGGGGGCGGTAGGGGAGCTGTTTTTT
cdr3_aa: CASSQGAVGELFF

j_call: TRBJ1-5
clone_size: .
v_call: TRBV6-1
d_call: .
cdr3_nt: TGTGCCAGCAGTGAAGATTCCGCACGGCTAAATAGCAATCAGCCCCAGCATTTT
cdr3_aa: CASSEDSARLNSNQPQHF

j_call: TRBJ1-3
clone_size: .
v_call: TRBV2
d_call: TRBD1
cdr3_nt: TGTGCCAGCAGAGATACGACAGGGTTCTCTGGAAACACCATATATTTT
cdr3_aa: CASRDTTGFSGNTIYF

j_call: TRBJ1-3
clone_size: .
v_call: TRBV4-1
d_call: TRBD1
cdr3_nt: TGCGCCAGCAGCCATCCGGGACAGGGCTACCGCTCTGGAAACACCATATATTTT
cdr3_aa: CASSHPGQGYRSGNTIYF

j_call: TRBJ1-5
clone_size: .
v_call: TRBV28
d_call: .
cdr3_nt: TGTGCCAGCAGTTTACGTTTGATGCGGAGCAATCAGCCCCAGCATTTT
cdr3_aa: CASSLRLMRSNQPQHF

j_call: TRBJ1-5
clone_size: .
v_call: TRBV19
d_call: .
cdr3_nt: TGTGCCAGTAGTTGGGCCAGATCTCAGCCCCAGCATTTT
cdr3_aa: CASSWARSQPQHF

j_call: TRBJ1-1
clone_size: once
v_call: TRBV7-2
d_call: .
cdr3_nt: TGTGCCAGCAGCTTAGGTCGCTTGAGGACTGAAGCTTTCTTT
cdr3_aa: CASSLGRLRTEAFF

j_call: TRBJ1-1
clone_size: .
v_call: TRBV6-5
d_call: TRBD1
cdr3_nt: TGTGCCAGCAGTTACGACAGGGGGCTGGGTACTGAAGCTTTCTTT
cdr3_aa: CASSYDRGLGTEAFF

j_call: TRBJ1-6
clone_size: .
v_call: TRBV28
d_call: .
cdr3_nt: TGTGCCAGCAGTTTATGGCGGGATAATTCACCCCTCCACTTT
cdr3_aa: CASSLWRDNSPLHF

j_call: TRBJ2-7
clone_size: .
v_call: TRBV7-8
d_call: .
cdr3_nt: TGTGCCAGCAGGACTCTTTACGGGCGGGCGCTACGTTCGGACGAGCAGTACTTC
cdr3_aa: CASRTLYGRALRSDEQYF

j_call: TRBJ2-7
clone_size: .
v_call: TRBV7-9
d_call: TRBD1
cdr3_nt: TGTGCCAGCAGCTTTGGGACAGGGTCCTACGAGCAGTACTTC
cdr3_aa: CASSFGTGSYEQYF

j_call: TRBJ2-3
clone_size: .
v_call: TRBV28
d_call: TRBD2
cdr3_nt: TGTGCCAGCAGTTCGGCTAGCGGACACACAGATACGCAGTATTTT
cdr3_aa: CASSSASGHTDTQYF

j_call: TRBJ1-5
clone_size: .
v_call: TRBV19
d_call: .
cdr3_nt: TGTGCCAGTAGTTTCCGGTGGGGCAATCAGCCCCAGCATTTT
cdr3_aa: CASSFRWGNQPQHF

j_call: TRBJ2-2
clone_size: .
v_call: TRBV5-4
d_call: .
cdr3_nt: TGTGCCAGCAGCCAAGGAGCAGGGGGGACCGGGGAGCTGTTTTTT
cdr3_aa: CASSQGAGGTGELFF

j_call: TRBJ2-1
clone_size: once
v_call: TRBV9
d_call: .
cdr3_nt: TGTGCCAGCAGCGTATCCAGCAGGGTAAATGAGCAGTTCTTC
cdr3_aa: CASSVSSRVNEQFF

j_call: TRBJ1-3
clone_size: .
v_call: TRBV5-6
d_call: .
cdr3_nt: TGTGCCAGCAGCTTGGCCCGTTTCGCCCTGAGGGGAAACACCATATATTTT
cdr3_aa: CASSLARFALRGNTIYF

j_call: TRBJ2-1
clone_size: .
v_call: TRBV2
d_call: .
cdr3_nt: TGTGCCAGCGGGCGGGAAAGCTCCTACAATGAGCAGTTCTTC
cdr3_aa: CASGRESSYNEQFF

j_call: TRBJ1-1
clone_size: .
v_call: TRBV7-9
d_call: .
cdr3_nt: TGTGCCAGCAGCCCAGATTGGGGGAACACTGAAGCTTTCTTT
cdr3_aa: CASSPDWGNTEAFF

j_call: TRBJ1-5
clone_size: .
v_call: TRBV19
d_call: .
cdr3_nt: TGTGCCAGTACTTATGCCCCGGAACGTCGGGGTTGGAATCAGCCCCAGCATTTT
cdr3_aa: CASTYAPERRGWNQPQHF

j_call: TRBJ2-7
clone_size: .
v_call: TRBV5-6
d_call: .
cdr3_nt: TGTGCCAGCAGGAGCACGGGACGCTCCTACGAGCAGTACTTC
cdr3_aa: CASRSTGRSYEQYF

j_call: TRBJ2-5
clone_size: once
v_call: TRBV27
d_call: TRBD2
cdr3_nt: TGTGCCAGCAGTTCTAGCGGGGGCCAAGAGACCCAGTACTTC
cdr3_aa: CASSSSGGQETQYF

j_call: TRBJ1-2
clone_size: .
v_call: TRBV30
d_call: TRBD1
cdr3_nt: TGTGCCGGACAGGTGAACTATGGCTACACCTTC
cdr3_aa: CAGQVNYGYTF

j_call: TRBJ2-5
clone_size: .
v_call: TRBV5-1
d_call: TRBD2
cdr3_nt: TGCGCCAGCAAGGTGGAGACTAGCGGGAGAGAGACCCAGTACTTC
cdr3_aa: CASKVETSGRETQYF

j_call: TRBJ2-5
clone_size: .
v_call: TRBV5-1
d_call: TRBD2
cdr3_nt: TGCGCCAGCAGCTTGGTGGGGACTAGCGGGATCCGTGAGACCCAGTACTTC
cdr3_aa: CASSLVGTSGIRETQYF

j_call: TRBJ2-6
clone_size: once
v_call: TRBV9
d_call: .
cdr3_nt: TGTGCCAGCAGCGTTCAAGGGGGTTACTCTGGGGCCAACGTCCTGACTTTC
cdr3_aa: CASSVQGGYSGANVLTF

j_call: TRBJ1-6
clone_size: .
v_call: TRBV6-4
d_call: TRBD1
cdr3_nt: TGTGCCAGCCGGGGACAGGGGGGAAGAAACAATTCACCCCTCCACTTT
cdr3_aa: CASRGQGGRNNSPLHF

j_call: TRBJ1-2
clone_size: .
v_call: TRBV5-4
d_call: .
cdr3_nt: TGTGCCAGCAGCTTGGAGGGAACGCGGGGCGGGTATGGCTACACCTTC
cdr3_aa: CASSLEGTRGGYGYTF